This T cell receptor (beta chain) was captured by sequencing in a study of blood T cells in healthy people across ages. For the second PCR, which ran for 7 to 11 cycles, a sample-barcoded 5' primer and a J-beta primer mix were used. MiXCR, run by TCRdb on the 5' RACE reads, gives a single entry per CDR3 protein. The data show fewer than 700,000 distinct CDR3 sequences, around 41% seen once. This clonotype was seen a single time. The amount of total RNA extracted per sample was at least 6 micrograms. CDR1 and CDR2 (germline): LGHNA, YNFKEQ. Trimming removed 1 base at V and 15 bases at J, with 22 bases between. The CDR3 contains 15 residues.

This clonotype was obtained from a man older than 75 in good health. The chain has TRBV4-2 and TRBJ2-4; TRBD1 is a possible D gene (6 bases). The specimen sequenced was blood. The DNA for the CDR3 is TGTGCCAGCAGCCAAGGAGGGGGAGTCGGGAACATTTGGTACTTC. It codes for CASSQGGGVGNIWYF.